The present T cell receptor (beta chain) was sequenced within a study of OX40 agonist ivuxolimab in advanced cancers. Broader study findings: It was also the case that some nonresponders had low normalized T-cell clonal expansion.

V lost 4 bases to trimming and J lost 4 bases, with 16 bases between them. The CDR3 has 15 amino acids. The germline gives CDR1 SEHNR, CDR2 FQNEAQ (reference sequence). Only in-frame clones appear in the TCRdb table, and some are missing; sequencing was by immunoSEQ multiplex PCR. Among 50,000 to 75,000 clones, 70% to 85% were seen once, and the ten largest hold roughly 1.5%. As concerns this clone: What it binds is not known.

This receptor was taken from an adult with an advanced solid tumor such as melanoma, head and neck, liver or kidney cancer. The specimen was CD4+ or CD8+ T cells sorted from blood, collected in a trial of the OX40 agonist ivuxolimab. This chain links TRBV7-9 with TRBJ1-2; tentatively, D is TRBD1 (6 bases). CDR3 region: CASSSGGSTSYGYTF. The CDR3 DNA reads TGTGCCAGCAGCTCCGGGGGCAGCACCTCCTATGGCTACACCTTC.